Each of the 11 T cell receptor beta chains below was sequenced from the same sample in a study of T-cell reconstitution after alpha-beta-depleted transplantation in children. Unique molecular identifiers were used in preparing the TCRbeta library. TCRdb re-called the PCR reads with MiXCR, one entry per CDR3 protein. The table has about 170,000 distinct CDR3 sequences, 8.5% to 14% seen once. The starting material was PBMCs, obtained before TCRalphabeta/CD19-depleted stem cell transplant. The source of these receptors is a boy between 2 and 10 years old with acute myeloid leukemia, due to receive a stem cell transplant.

About this clonotype: This may stem from a read error, because a much larger clone lies one nucleotide away. The chain has TRBV28 and TRBJ2-7; no clear D. Germline loops: CDR1 MDHEN, CDR2 SYDVKM. This CDR3 is 11 amino acids long. Trimming pared 3 bases from V and 5 bases from J, leaving 5 bases between. CDR3 in amino acids: CASSFRNEQYF. The DNA of the CDR3 is TGTGCCAGCAGTTTTCGCAACGAGCAGTACTTC. The full variable domain, in which reference TRBV28 and TRBJ2-7 provide the parts outside the CDR3, is DVKVTQSSRYLVKRTGEKVFLECVQDMDHENMFWYRQDPGLGLRLIYFSYDVKMKEKGDIPEGYSVSREKKERFSLILESASTNQTSMYLCASSFRNEQYFGPGTRLTVT.

The chain employs TRBV28 and TRBJ2-7; a possible D gene is TRBD1 (5 bases). This CDR3 comprises 13 residues. The germline V gene encodes CDR1 MDHEN and CDR2 SYDVKM. The germline V and J ends were trimmed by 2 bases and 2 bases, with 7 bases remaining between them. In DNA form, the CDR3 reads TGTGCCAGCAGTTTACAGGGCCCCTACGAGCAGTACTTC. Encoded protein: CASSLQGPYEQYF.

This clonotype was seen repeatedly, ten times or more. J is TRBJ2-7 and V is TRBV12-3 or TRBV12-4, with 7 bases fitting TRBD2. Trimming took 6 bases from V and 0 from J; bases not matched to a gene: 5. The CDR3 has 14 residues. This CDR3 reads CASSLRESSYEQYF. The CDR3 bases are TGTGCCAGCAGCCTGCGGGAGTCCTCCTACGAGCAGTACTTC.

Ten or more counts support this clonotype. This chain links TRBV4-2 with TRBJ2-7; D gene unclear. The ends were cut back, 1 base at V and 3 bases at J, with 10 bases in the middle. Germline V CDR1 and CDR2: LGHNA, YNFKEQ. The CDR3 spans 14 residues. The CDR3 nucleotides read TGTGCCAGCAGCCAAGGTCGGGCAAGCTACGAGCAGTACTTC. It encodes CASSQGRASYEQYF.

This clonotype was found many times. The rearrangement uses TRBV12-3 or TRBV12-4 and TRBJ2-1; the D gene could be TRBD1 or TRBD2 (5 bases each). This CDR3 comprises 11 residues. The V gene lost 6 bases and the J gene lost 8 bases, with 8 bases spanning the gap. The DNA of the CDR3 is TGTGCCAGCAGGGGGGTCTATGAGCAGTTCTTC. Translated: CASRGVYEQFF.

This clonotype showed up many times. The V gene is TRBV28, the J gene TRBJ2-3, with D possibly matching TRBD2 (6 bases). V lost 2 bases and J 4 bases, leaving 10 bases between the germline ends. The CDR3 length is 14 residues. CDR1 is MDHEN and CDR2 is SYDVKM in the germline V gene. In DNA, the CDR3 is TGTGCCAGCAGTTTAAGGGGAGGAGCAGATACGCAGTATTTT. Protein sequence: CASSLRGGADTQYF.

There are many counts of this clonotype. The rearrangement uses TRBV5-1 and TRBJ1-1; maybe TRBD1 (5 bases). This CDR3 region has 15 residues. V lost 0 bases and J lost 1, with 10 bases in between. Looked up from germline, CDR1 is SGHRS and CDR2 is YFSETQ. As DNA, the CDR3 is TGCGCCAGCAGCTTGGATGGACACCCGAACACTGAAGCTTTCTTT. Protein sequence: CASSLDGHPNTEAFF.

This clonotype was observed at least ten times. The chain carries TRBV9 and TRBJ2-3; 13 bases are a match to TRBD2. The length of the CDR3 is 16 residues. CDR1 is SGDLS, CDR2 YYNGEE, per germline. Trimming cost V 0 bases and J 3 bases; bases outside gene matches: 1. The CDR3 protein is CASSVAGLAGTDTQYF. The CDR3 DNA is TGTGCCAGCAGCGTAGCGGGACTAGCGGGGACAGATACGCAGTATTTT. The variable domain in full, with the rest retrieved from reference TRBV9 and TRBJ2-3, is DSGVTQTPKHLITATGQRVTLRCSPRSGDLSVYWYQQSLDQGLQFLIQYYNGEERAKGNILERFSAQQFPDLHSELNLSSLELGDSALYFCASSVAGLAGTDTQYFGPGTRLTVL.

This clonotype was counted many times. CDR3 sequence reads: CSDRVAGGETQYF. The CDR3 coding sequence is TGCAGTGATAGGGTAGCGGGAGGGGAGACCCAGTACTTC. This chain joins TRBV20-1 and TRBJ2-5, with TRBD2 matching over 11 bases. Trimming cost V 7 bases and J 5 bases; bases outside gene matches: 6. The CDR3 is 13 amino acids. The germline V gene has CDR1 DFQATT and CDR2 SNEGSKA (reference sequence).

At least ten counts were recorded for this clonotype. The chain recombines TRBV20-1 with TRBJ2-6; D is possibly TRBD1 (6 bases). The V end was cut by 3 bases, the J end by 0 bases, with 12 bases between. CDR1 DFQATT and CDR2 SNEGSKA come from the germline V gene (reference sequence). The CDR3 length is 16 residues. This CDR3 is CSASLTGYSGANVLTF. DNA for the CDR3: TGCAGTGCTAGTTTGACAGGCTACTCTGGGGCCAACGTCCTGACTTTC.

Ten or more counts support this clonotype. The chain joins TRBV5-6 to TRBJ2-1, with 10 nucleotides matching TRBD1. Looked up from germline, CDR1 is SGHDT and CDR2 is YYEEEE. CDR3 length: 12 amino acids. Trimming took 4 bases from V and 9 from J; bases not matched to a gene: 1. The CDR3 nucleotides are TGTGCCAGCAGCAGGGACAGGGGTGAGCAGTTCTTC. Translation: CASSRDRGEQFF. Looking up the rest from reference TRBV5-6 and TRBJ2-1 gives the full variable domain: DAGVTQSPTHLIKTRGQQVTLRCSPKSGHDTVSWYQQALGQGPQFIFQYYEEEERQRGNFPDRFSGHQFPNYSSELNVNALLLGDSALYLCASSRDRGEQFFGPGTRLTVL.